Presented here are 24 T cell receptor beta chains from one specimen sequenced in a study of T cell changes during pregnancy in multiple sclerosis. Profiled with immunoSEQ multiplex PCR; TCRdb holds only in-frame clones, not every one. Of 60,000 to 75,000 clones listed, just over 90% are singletons. Sample: peripheral blood, taken in the third trimester of pregnancy. The receptors stem from a female donor with multiple sclerosis, enrolled in a pregnancy study.

This clone was detected once. The chain recombines TRBV7-8 with TRBJ2-3, with D perhaps TRBD1 (6 bases). This CDR3 spans 15 amino acids. V lost 1 base to trimming and J lost 2 bases, with 10 bases between them. Per germline, CDR1 SGHVS and CDR2 FQNEAQ. The CDR3 bases are TGTGCCAGCAGCTTAGTAGGGGGATCCACAGATACGCAGTATTTT. Residues: CASSLVGGSTDTQYF. The full variable domain, its missing parts supplied by reference TRBV7-8 and TRBJ2-3, is GAGVSQSPRYKVAKRGQDVALRCDPISGHVSLFWYQQALGQGPEFLTYFQNEAQLDKSGLPSDRFFAERPEGSVSTLKIQRTQQEDSAVYLCASSLVGGSTDTQYFGPGTRLTVL.

The chain links TRBV4-2 to TRBJ2-4, with D hard to call. The CDR3 extends over 16 amino acids. The germline CDR1 and CDR2 sequences are LGHNA and YNFKEQ. V was trimmed by 1 base and J by 2 bases, leaving 12 bases between them. The CDR3 is CASSQGSRGSKNIQYF. CDR3 bases: TGTGCCAGCAGCCAAGGGTCCAGAGGTTCCAAAAACATTCAGTACTTC.

The chain is built from TRBV2 and TRBJ2-5; 7 bases are a match to TRBD1. CDR1 and CDR2 from the germline V gene are SNHLY and FYNNEI. Unmatched junction bases numbered 11, after V lost 6 bases and J lost 4 bases. This CDR3 has 15 amino acids. CDR3 DNA sequence: TGTGCCAGCAGGGGCTTCCGAGGGGGCGGAGAGACCCAGTACTTC. Translation: CASRGFRGGGETQYF. The full variable domain, in which reference TRBV2 and TRBJ2-5 provide the parts outside the CDR3, is EPEVTQTPSHQVTQMGQEVILRCVPISNHLYFYWYRQILGQKVEFLVSFYNNEISEKSEIFDDQFSVERPDGSNFTLKIRSTKLEDSAMYFCASRGFRGGGETQYFGPGTRLLVL.

The chain couples TRBV7-3 to TRBJ2-5; 11 nucleotides match TRBD2. The germline V gene has CDR1 SGHTA and CDR2 FQGTGA. V shed 5 bases and J 5 bases; nucleotides not matched to a gene: 7. The CDR3 runs to 15 residues. CDR3 region: CASSRSGTSGETQYF. CDR3 bases: TGTGCCAGCAGCCGCTCCGGGACTAGCGGCGAGACCCAGTACTTC.

The gene calls are TRBV6-5 and TRBJ2-4; D possibly corresponds to TRBD1 (5 bases). Trimming removed 10 bases at V and 1 base at J, with 17 bases between. The CDR3 is 15 residues long. Per germline, CDR1 MNHEY and CDR2 SVGAGI. The CDR3 nucleotides are TGTGCCAAACAGGTCAAGTGGTGGGCCAAAAACATTCAGTACTTC. Translating it yields CAKQVKWWAKNIQYF.

The chain carries TRBV19 and TRBJ2-7; 7 bases map to TRBD1. CDR3 length: 19 amino acids. Unmatched junction bases numbered 27, after V lost 7 bases and J lost 6 bases. Germline V gene sequence: CDR1 LNHDA, CDR2 SQIVND (reference sequence). CDR3 residues: CASTSPLYRRQGPRTEQYF. In DNA form, the CDR3 reads TGTGCCAGTACCTCCCCCCTATACCGCAGACAGGGACCCCGCACCGAGCAGTACTTC.

J is TRBJ2-3 and V is TRBV18, with 7 bases lining up with TRBD2. CDR1 and CDR2 from the germline V gene are KGHSH and LQKENI. The CDR3 length is 17 residues. The trim removed 3 bases at V and 3 bases at J, leaving 12 bases unmatched. CDR3: CASSPPGRAAPTDTQYF. The CDR3 DNA sequence: TGTGCCAGCTCACCGCCGGGGAGGGCAGCGCCTACAGATACGCAGTATTTT.

This clone showed up just once. The CDR3 sequence: CASSYSRQGYEQYF. CDR3 coding DNA: TGTGCCAGCAGTTACTCAAGACAGGGCTACGAGCAGTACTTC. The chain combines TRBV6-5 with TRBJ2-7; 7 bases match TRBD1. CDR3 length: 14 residues. Germline loops: CDR1 MNHEY, CDR2 SVGAGI. The trim removed 0 bases at V and 3 bases at J, leaving 2 bases unmatched.

J is TRBJ2-5 and V is TRBV5-1; 8 bases map to TRBD1. The germline V gene has CDR1 SGHRS and CDR2 YFSETQ. Losses at the gene ends were 0 bases for V and 5 bases for J; bases not matched to a gene: 18. The CDR3 covers 19 residues. CDR3 nucleotide sequence: TGCGCCAGCAGCTTGGCCTTTGCAACGGACAGGGAGGAGGGGGAGACCCAGTACTTC. Translation gives CASSLAFATDREEGETQYF.

The chain uses TRBV30 and TRBJ2-7; 7 nucleotides agree with TRBD1. The CDR3 loop spans 14 amino acids. The V gene's germline CDR1 is GTSNPN and CDR2 SVGIG (reference sequence). V was pared by 3 bases and J by 5 bases, with 10 bases of the junction left unmatched. This CDR3 reads CAWRLRTGADEQYF. The CDR3 DNA follows: TGTGCCTGGAGGCTCAGGACAGGAGCAGACGAGCAGTACTTC.

The chain's CDR3 is CASSLGPAATNEKLFF. The CDR3 coding sequence is TGTGCCAGCAGCCTAGGCCCGGCAGCAACTAATGAAAAACTGTTTTTT. The chain couples TRBV28 to TRBJ1-4; D ambiguous. The length of the CDR3 is 16 residues. V shed 6 bases and J shed 0 bases, with 14 bases lying between them. Germline loops: CDR1 MDHEN, CDR2 SYDVKM.

V gene TRBV5-1 combines with J gene TRBJ1-2, with a weak D call TRBD1 (6 bases). CDR1 SGHRS and CDR2 YFSETQ come from the germline V gene. With 7 bases removed from V and 4 bases from J, the gap between germline ends came to 17 bases. This CDR3 region has 14 residues. The CDR3 loop is CASYPGGGSYGYTF. Written as DNA, the CDR3 is TGCGCCAGCTACCCGGGGGGCGGATCCTATGGCTACACCTTC.

This chain uses TRBV10-3 with TRBJ1-1; D is undetermined. There are 12 residues in the CDR3. Trimming left V 5 bases short and J 1 base short, with 5 bases between. Per germline, CDR1 ENHRY and CDR2 SYGVKD. CDR3 residues: CAISSGNTEAFF. For the CDR3, the DNA is TGTGCCATCAGTTCAGGGAACACTGAAGCTTTCTTT.

V is TRBV2 and J is TRBJ1-5; 8 positions match TRBD1. Per germline, CDR1 SNHLY and CDR2 FYNNEI. This CDR3 is 14 amino acids long. V trimming: 5 bases; J trimming: 5 bases; junction bases outside the gene matches: 5. CDR3 DNA: TGTGCCAGCAGTCTTACAGGGGGTGATCAGCCCCAGCATTTT. This encodes CASSLTGGDQPQHF.

The rearrangement links TRBV5-1 to TRBJ1-4, with D perhaps matching TRBD1 (6 bases). Trimming cost V 0 bases and J 7 bases, with 10 bases left between them. From germline, CDR1 is SGHRS and CDR2 YFSETQ. The CDR3 has 14 residues. The CDR3 sequence is CASSLGNRAEKLFF. CDR3 in DNA: TGCGCCAGCAGCTTGGGGAACAGGGCTGAAAAACTGTTTTTT.

The V call is TRBV5-1, the J call TRBJ1-2; 9 nucleotides agree with TRBD1. V was pared by 4 bases and J by 2 bases, with 3 bases of the junction left unmatched. Germline assignment: CDR1 SGHRS and CDR2 YFSETQ. The CDR3 sequence is 14 residues long. The CDR3 sequence is CASSPTGGNYGYTF. The CDR3 nucleotides are TGCGCCAGCAGCCCAACAGGGGGCAACTATGGCTACACCTTC.

The chain links TRBV7-2 to TRBJ2-2; the match to TRBD2 covers 7 bases. CDR1 SGHTA and CDR2 FQGNSA come from the germline V gene. This CDR3 region has 14 residues. V shed 6 bases, J shed 5 bases, and the junction held 6 bases outside the gene matches. CDR3 coding DNA: TGTGCCAGCAGGTTATACGGGGGGACCGGGGAGCTGTTTTTT. Translated, it gives CASRLYGGTGELFF.

J is TRBJ2-2 and V is TRBV9, with D perhaps TRBD1 (6 bases). The CDR3 runs to 16 residues. Trimming pared 1 base from V and 6 bases from J, leaving 16 bases between. The germline gives CDR1 SGDLS, CDR2 YYNGEE. CDR3 DNA sequence: TGTGCCAGCAGCGTATCAGGGGTGCGTCGTCCCGGGGAGCTGTTTTTT. It encodes CASSVSGVRRPGELFF.

The genes are TRBV5-1 and TRBJ2-3; D remains ambiguous. This CDR3 is 13 amino acids long. Trimming cost V 4 bases and J 5 bases, with 11 bases left between them. The germline V gene encodes CDR1 SGHRS and CDR2 YFSETQ. CDR3 DNA: TGCGCCAGCAGCACTATAGAGGTAGATACGCAGTATTTT. Protein product: CASSTIEVDTQYF.

This clone has only one observation. The chain's CDR3 is CAVRTAHYEQYF. Here the CDR3 DNA reads TGTGCCGTCCGGACAGCTCACTACGAGCAGTACTTC. The chain is built from TRBV27 and TRBJ2-7; TRBD1 is a possible D gene (6 bases). This CDR3 spans 12 amino acids. CDR1 and CDR2 (germline): MNHEY, SMNVEV (reference sequence). With 11 bases removed from V and 3 bases from J, the gap between germline ends came to 14 bases.

This chain connects TRBV10-2 to TRBJ1-2, with D possibly TRBD1 on 5 matching bases. This CDR3 is 15 amino acids long. Germline lookup yields CDR1 WSHSY and CDR2 SAAADI. Trimming cost V 3 bases and J 2 bases, with 13 bases left between them. CDR3 nucleotide sequence: TGCGCCAGCAGTGACCCGACAGCTGTCAACTATGGCTACACCTTC. This encodes CASSDPTAVNYGYTF.

This clone was seen a single time. The chain has TRBV29-1 and TRBJ1-2; D is unresolved. Trimming left V 1 base short and J 5 bases short, with 8 bases between. The CDR3 has 12 residues. The germline CDR1 and CDR2 sequences are SQVTM and ANQGSEA. The CDR3 region has the DNA TGCAGCGTTGAAGCTGGAGGGTATGGCTACACCTTC. It encodes CSVEAGGYGYTF.

This chain uses TRBV4-2 with TRBJ2-1; 9 bases are a match to TRBD1. The CDR3 runs to 15 residues. Germline V gene lookup returns CDR1 LGHNA and CDR2 YNFKEQ. J gave up 8 bases and V 1 base, and 6 bases lay outside the gene matches. CDR3 amino acids: CASSQVGDRAHEQFF. CDR3 coding DNA: TGTGCCAGCAGCCAAGTGGGGGACAGGGCTCATGAGCAGTTCTTC.

The genes are TRBV30 and TRBJ1-1, with 9 nucleotides matching TRBD1. The germline CDR1 and CDR2 sequences are GTSNPN and SVGIG (reference sequence). The CDR3 runs 14 residues. The V and J ends lost 7 bases and 2 bases, in that order; junction bases with no gene match: 8. As DNA, the CDR3 is TGTGCCTATCAACAGGGGGCTGGAAACACTGAAGCTTTCTTT. Its protein product is CAYQQGAGNTEAFF.